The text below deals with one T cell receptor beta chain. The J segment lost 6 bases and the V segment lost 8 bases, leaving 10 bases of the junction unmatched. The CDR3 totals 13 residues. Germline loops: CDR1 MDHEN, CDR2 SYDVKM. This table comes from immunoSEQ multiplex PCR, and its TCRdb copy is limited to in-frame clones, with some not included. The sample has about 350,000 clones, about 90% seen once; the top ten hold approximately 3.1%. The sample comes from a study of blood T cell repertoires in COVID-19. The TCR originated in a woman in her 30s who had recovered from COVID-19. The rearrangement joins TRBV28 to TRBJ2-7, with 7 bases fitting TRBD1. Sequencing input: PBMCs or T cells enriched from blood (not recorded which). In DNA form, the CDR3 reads TGTGCCAGCTCCCCCGGGACAGTCGTCGAGCAGTACTTC. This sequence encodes CASSPGTVVEQYF. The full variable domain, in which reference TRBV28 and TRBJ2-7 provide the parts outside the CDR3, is DVKVTQSSRYLVKRTGEKVFLECVQDMDHENMFWYRQDPGLGLRLIYFSYDVKMKEKGDIPEGYSVSREKKERFSLILESASTNQTSMYLCASSPGTVVEQYFGPGTRLTVT.